The sequence of this T cell receptor beta chain was determined in a study of cytomegalovirus exposure and HLA in healthy donors. Study overall: Falling in the Caucasian-associated ancestry cluster were about four fifths of some 400 genotyped donors.

CDR1 and CDR2 (germline): MDHEN, SYDVKM. This CDR3 has 14 residues. Trimming at V came to 7 bases and at J to 11 bases, leaving 7 bases not matched to a gene. Both 60 Vbeta primers and 13 Jbeta primers went into the PCR. Method: immunoSEQ multiplex PCR; TCRdb's copy keeps in-frame clones and lacks some. The data contain about 100,000 clones, roughly four fifths of them singletons. Points on this clone: The antigen is not known.

Findings and limits, study-wide: In vitro experiments confirmed that three CMV-associated chains were specific for CMV antigens.

Healthy individuals who donated bone marrow served as the donors. The sequenced sample consisted of PBMCs. The TCR comes from a woman aged 60-75 years in good health and CMV-seropositive. The chain uses TRBV28 and TRBJ2-5; TRBD2 aligns across 16 bases. CDR3 sequence reads: CASNKGTSGREQYF. In nucleotides, the CDR3 is TGTGCCAGCAACAAAGGGACTAGCGGGAGGGAGCAGTACTTC.